This TCR beta chain derives from a study of blood T cells in healthy people across ages. This clonotype showed up just a few times. For the second PCR, which ran for about 7 to 11 cycles, a sample-barcoded 5' primer and a J-beta primer mix were used. TCRdb called the 5' RACE reads again in MiXCR, with one record for every CDR3 protein. This table holds 800,000 or so distinct CDR3 sequences, 25% found once. Germline V CDR1 and CDR2: DFQATT, SNEGSKA (reference sequence). CDR3 size: 12 residues. The V and J ends lost 3 bases and 7 bases respectively, with 10 bases between them. This same sample was also taken into another study, of T cells of mothers and their children.

The sample consisted of blood. The chain uses TRBV20-1 and TRBJ2-4, with D possibly matching TRBD1 (6 bases). This receptor was obtained from a boy younger than 18 in good health. The CDR3 here is CSARLGQNIQYF. In DNA form, the CDR3 reads TGCAGTGCTAGGTTAGGACAGAACATTCAGTACTTC.